This TCR beta chain derives from a study of response to subunit inactivated influenza vaccine. V was clipped by 5 bases and J by 3 bases, with 6 bases between them. Germline CDR1 and CDR2: SGHDT and YYEEEE. The CDR3 consists of 12 residues. TCRdb fed the RT-PCR reads into MiXCR, producing one record per CDR3 protein. The sample includes 540,000 or so distinct CDR3 sequences, about an eighth of them seen just once. Source: PBMCs from blood, taken roughly 48 days after vaccination. V gene TRBV5-6 combines with J gene TRBJ1-5; no definite D call. This sequence originates from a man aged 50-60 years who received an inactivated influenza vaccine. The DNA for the CDR3 is TGTGCCAGCAGTCGTATCAATCAGCCCCAGCATTTT. This sequence encodes CASSRINQPQHF.